What follows are 23 T cell receptor beta chains derived from one specimen sequenced in a study of CD8 T cells in ankylosing spondylitis (dated by TCRdb to about 2017). The library was obtained by 5' RACE. For sequencing, an Illumina HiSeq 2500 was employed. The raw public data were reprocessed by TCRdb itself: fastp quality trimming at Q25, MiXCR clonotype calling, in-frame beta chains only. One record per CDR3 amino acid sequence lists the most common genes and DNA. The sample table contains 150,000 to 200,000 distinct CDR3 sequences; only one count was recorded for around 10% of them. The ten top clones hold roughly 29% of the sample. The sample taken for sequencing was blood, either unsorted or a sorted T cell fraction (not recorded which). The receptors come from a male donor with ankylosing spondylitis or in good health (not recorded which).

V is TRBV20-1 and J is TRBJ1-5; no definite D call. V dropped 7 bases and J dropped 4 bases, with 14 bases sitting between them. This CDR3 spans 13 amino acids. Germline V gene sequence: CDR1 DFQATT, CDR2 SNEGSKA (reference sequence). The CDR3 nucleotides read TGCAGTGTAAGCACTGGTTTGAATCAGCCCCAGCATTTT. Translation gives CSVSTGLNQPQHF.

This clonotype was counted at least ten times. V and J are TRBV20-1 and TRBJ2-7; 9 bases align to TRBD1. Trimming removed 4 bases from V and 2 bases from J; junction bases left unmatched: 12. CDR1 and CDR2 (germline): DFQATT, SNEGSKA (reference sequence). The CDR3 length is 16 residues. The CDR3 nucleotides are TGCAGTGCTAATGATGGTAGGACAGGGGAAACCTACGAGCAGTACTTC. This sequence encodes CSANDGRTGETYEQYF.

This clonotype occurred many times. The V call is TRBV12-3 or TRBV12-4, the J call TRBJ1-2; perhaps TRBD1 as D (6 bases). Trimming cost V 4 bases and J 0 bases, with 9 bases left between them. The CDR3 is 14 residues long. The CDR3 DNA is TGTGCCAGCAGTTCGCAGGGGACTAACTATGGCTACACCTTC. This sequence encodes CASSSQGTNYGYTF.

The sample holds a few counts of this clonotype. The chain links TRBV5-1 to TRBJ1-1; D remains ambiguous. Germline assignment: CDR1 SGHRS and CDR2 YFSETQ. The CDR3 contains 13 residues. The V gene lost 4 bases and the J gene lost 0 bases, with 7 bases spanning the gap. The CDR3 nucleotides read TGCGCCAGCAGCACGGACGTGAACACTGAAGCTTTCTTT. Translating it yields CASSTDVNTEAFF.

The chain joins TRBV20-1 to TRBJ1-6; 7 bases are a match to TRBD1. The ends lost 2 bases at V and 8 bases at J; junction bases unmatched: 6. CDR1 and CDR2 (germline): DFQATT, SNEGSKA (reference sequence). This CDR3 has 14 residues. CDR3 sequence (DNA): TGCAGTGCTAGAAGGGGGACAGCGGATTCACCCCTCCACTTT. Its protein product is CSARRGTADSPLHF.

Details on this clonotype: Its ends do not fully match the called genes, so a read error is possible. The gene calls are TRBV5-1 and TRBJ2-7; 13 positions agree with TRBD2. Looked up from germline, CDR1 is SGHRS and CDR2 is YFSETQ. The CDR3 is made up of 17 amino acids. This chain's CDR3 is CASSPGLAGAPSYGQYF. CDR3 nucleotide sequence: TGCGCCAGCAGCCCCGGACTAGCGGGGGCCCCTTCCTACGGGCAGTACTTC.

This clonotype was detected many times. The chain has TRBV3-1 and TRBJ2-5; 13 bases line up with TRBD2. V gave up 1 base and J gave up 7 bases; unmatched junction bases: 12. This CDR3 is 18 amino acids long. In germline, CDR1 is LGHDT, CDR2 YNNKEL (reference sequence). CDR3 DNA: TGTGCCAGCAGCCAAGGCCGTAGGACTAGCGGGGGTTTGGGGACCCAGTACTTC. Its protein is CASSQGRRTSGGLGTQYF.

The chain recombines TRBV5-1 with TRBJ2-3; D is possibly TRBD1 or TRBD2 (6 bases each). This CDR3 is built from 15 residues. Germline V lookup: CDR1 SGHRS, CDR2 YFSETQ. Trimming stripped 5 bases from V and 2 bases from J, with 15 bases between. The CDR3 DNA follows: TGCGCCAGCAGATGGACCGGGGGCTTCACAGATACGCAGTATTTT. The encoded protein is CASRWTGGFTDTQYF.

This clonotype came up many times. V and J are TRBV13 and TRBJ2-1, with 9 bases fitting TRBD2. This CDR3 region has 19 residues. In germline, CDR1 is PRHDT, CDR2 FYEKMQ (reference sequence). The trim removed 0 bases at V and 0 bases at J, leaving 9 bases unmatched. The CDR3 DNA reads TGTGCCAGCAGCTTAGGGCTAGCGGGAAAGAAGAGCTCCTACAATGAGCAGTTCTTC. Residues: CASSLGLAGKKSSYNEQFF.

This clonotype was counted only a few times. The chain recombines TRBV12-3 or TRBV12-4 with TRBJ2-7, with D possibly matching TRBD1 (5 bases). With 4 bases removed from V and 5 bases from J, the gap between germline ends came to 15 bases. The CDR3 totals 14 residues. The CDR3 DNA follows: TGTGCCAGCAGTTGGGCTTTAAAGGGGAACGAGCAGTACTTC. Protein: CASSWALKGNEQYF.

This clonotype was counted at least ten times. The chain employs TRBV5-5 and TRBJ2-3; 7 bases fit TRBD1. Trimming removed 4 bases from V and 2 bases from J; junction bases left unmatched: 7. Germline CDR1 and CDR2: SGHKS and YYEKEE (reference sequence). This CDR3 has 15 amino acids. CDR3 sequence (DNA): TGTGCCAGCAGCCAGGGACAGCTTTACACAGATACGCAGTATTTT. It codes for CASSQGQLYTDTQYF.

This clonotype was picked up many times. The gene calls are TRBV10-3 and TRBJ1-3; a weak D match, TRBD1 (5 bases). CDR1 is ENHRY, CDR2 SYGVKD, per germline. V was shortened by 3 bases and J by 2 bases, with 14 bases between the two germline ends. The CDR3 consists of 16 residues. DNA of the CDR3: TGTGCCATCAGTGACTCCAGCCGACAGACTGGAAACACCATATATTTT. Translated, it gives CAISDSSRQTGNTIYF.

This clonotype was recorded many times. The CDR3 DNA sequence: TGCGCCAGCAGCTTGATGGGACTAGCGGGCACAGATACGCAGTATTTT. This sequence encodes CASSLMGLAGTDTQYF. This chain uses TRBV5-1 with TRBJ2-3; 11 bases match TRBD2. CDR3 length: 16 amino acids. CDR1 and CDR2 from the germline V gene are SGHRS and YFSETQ. Unmatched junction bases numbered 2, after V lost 1 base and J lost 1 base.

The chain carries TRBV5-8 and TRBJ2-1, with D possibly matching TRBD2 (6 bases). The CDR3 sequence is 15 residues long. The V gene's germline CDR1 is SGHTS and CDR2 YDEGEE. V lost 0 bases, J lost 2 bases, and 9 bases lay in between. In DNA, the CDR3 is TGTGCCAGCAGCTTGGGCCAGCGGGCCTACAATGAGCAGTTCTTC. It translates to CASSLGQRAYNEQFF.

This clonotype was counted at least ten times. The CDR3 protein is CASSFTSGPYEQYF. The CDR3 nucleotides read TGTGCCAGCAGTTTCACTAGCGGACCCTACGAGCAGTACTTC. The chain joins TRBV12-3 or TRBV12-4 to TRBJ2-7; TRBD2 matches 8 bases. Trimming cost V 3 bases and J 2 bases; bases outside gene matches: 3. The CDR3 is 14 amino acids.

The gene calls are TRBV3-1 and TRBJ2-1; 9 bases match TRBD2. The V gene end was trimmed by 11 bases and the J gene end by 1 base; junction bases not matched to a gene: 18. Germline V gene data show CDR1 as LGHDT and CDR2 as YNNKEL (reference sequence). This CDR3 comprises 18 residues. CDR3 residues: CASCQDRVAGGSYNEQFF. The CDR3 DNA follows: TGTGCCTCCTGCCAAGATCGCGTGGCGGGAGGGTCCTACAATGAGCAGTTCTTC.

In its sample, this clonotype was seen many times. The chain employs TRBV20-1 and TRBJ2-7; D is possibly TRBD1 (6 bases). Germline assignment: CDR1 DFQATT and CDR2 SNEGSKA (reference sequence). The CDR3 loop spans 15 amino acids. V lost 3 bases and J 4 bases, leaving 19 bases between the germline ends. The DNA for the CDR3 is TGCAGTGCTAGCTCTAGGGGGTCTGGTATGTACGAGCAGTACTTC. It specifies CSASSRGSGMYEQYF.

This chain links TRBV9 with TRBJ2-5; perhaps TRBD2 as D (5 bases). Trimming removed 4 bases at V and 5 bases at J, with 15 bases between. Germline V gives CDR1 SGDLS, CDR2 YYNGEE. The CDR3 contains 14 residues. The CDR3 DNA follows: TGTGCCAGCAGCCCACAAAAGCGGTGGGAGACCCAGTACTTC. Translation: CASSPQKRWETQYF.

CDR3 nucleotide sequence: TGTGCCAGCAGCTTAGAGGTCTTTACCGGGGAGCTGTTTTTT. This gives the protein CASSLEVFTGELFF. This chain connects TRBV7-9 to TRBJ2-2; D call uncertain. In germline, CDR1 is SEHNR, CDR2 FQNEAQ (reference sequence). Trimming left V 1 base short and J 5 bases short, with 8 bases between. This CDR3 comprises 14 residues.

In this sample, this clonotype turned up many times. Here the CDR3 reads CASRDRVNTEAFF. The CDR3 DNA is TGTGCCAGCAGAGACAGGGTGAACACTGAAGCTTTCTTT. The chain is built from TRBV27 and TRBJ1-1; TRBD1 matches at 7 bases. This CDR3 is 13 amino acids long. After removal of 6 bases from V and 0 bases from J, the junction contained 1 base not matched to a gene. CDR1 and CDR2 from the germline V gene are MNHEY and SMNVEV (reference sequence).

This clonotype appeared many times. The rearrangement joins TRBV5-1 to TRBJ2-2; D is possibly TRBD1 (6 bases). Deletions cut 1 base from V and 2 bases from J, with 9 bases between. CDR3 length: 15 residues. Germline assignment: CDR1 SGHRS and CDR2 YFSETQ. CDR3 region: CASSLSQGNTGELFF. The CDR3 region has the DNA TGCGCCAGCAGCTTGTCACAGGGAAACACCGGGGAGCTGTTTTTT.

The chain couples TRBV3-1 to TRBJ2-3; perhaps D is TRBD1 or TRBD2 (5 bases each). V lost 0 bases and J 4 bases, leaving 14 bases between the germline ends. The CDR3 contains 16 residues. Germline V gene data show CDR1 as LGHDT and CDR2 as YNNKEL (reference sequence). In nucleotides, the CDR3 is TGTGCCAGCAGCCAAGAACTGGGACGGGGCGCAGATACGCAGTATTTT. Amino acids: CASSQELGRGADTQYF.

This clonotype was seen at least ten times. The chain employs TRBV5-1 and TRBJ1-1, with 9 bases lining up with TRBD1. The CDR3 loop spans 17 amino acids. CDR1 is SGHRS and CDR2 is YFSETQ in the germline V gene. V was pared by 3 bases and J by 0 bases, with 9 bases of the junction left unmatched. The CDR3 protein is CASSYGQGFVMNTEAFF. The CDR3 DNA reads TGCGCCAGCAGCTATGGACAGGGGTTTGTCATGAACACTGAAGCTTTCTTT.